Listed here are 20 T cell receptor beta chains from one sample, sequenced in a study of blood T cell repertoires in COVID-19. The table came from immunoSEQ multiplex PCR; TCRdb's copy has only in-frame clones and leaves some out. Of around 290,000 clones detected, approximately 88% appear once; the ten largest clones hold 1.5% to 2%. Input material: PBMCs or T cells enriched from blood (not recorded which). The receptors come from a woman between 40 and 50 years old who had recovered from COVID-19.

The genes are TRBV3-1 (or the pseudogene TRBV3-2) and TRBJ1-2, with D maybe TRBD1 (5 bases). This CDR3 is built from 16 residues. The V and J ends lost 0 bases and 2 bases respectively, with 13 bases between them. CDR1 and CDR2 (germline): LGHDT, YNNKEL (reference sequence). CDR3 nucleotides: TGTGCCAGCAGCCAAGATTGGGGCAGGTTAAACTATGGCTACACCTTC. The encoded protein is CASSQDWGRLNYGYTF.

This chain connects TRBV4-2 to TRBJ1-6; 7 bases map to TRBD1. Germline lookup yields CDR1 LGHNA and CDR2 YNFKEQ. CDR3 size: 15 residues. The J segment lost 10 bases and the V segment lost 0 bases, leaving 6 bases of the junction unmatched. CDR3 sequence reads: CASSQDLQGDSPLHF. Here the CDR3 DNA reads TGTGCCAGCAGCCAAGATCTGCAGGGGGACTCACCCCTCCACTTT.

The chain uses TRBV6-6 and TRBJ1-1, with 9 nucleotides matching TRBD1. Germline V gene sequence: CDR1 MNHNY, CDR2 SVGAGI (reference sequence). V dropped 6 bases and J dropped 2; count of bases not matched to a gene: 10. There are 16 residues in the CDR3. The CDR3 sequence: CASSTPPGQGNTEAFF. The CDR3 region has the DNA TGTGCCAGCAGCACCCCTCCGGGACAGGGCAACACTGAAGCTTTCTTT.

Here the CDR3 reads CASSLAGPPTGELFF. In nucleotides, the CDR3 is TGCGCCAGCAGCTTAGCGGGCCCCCCCACCGGGGAGCTGTTTTTT. This chain connects TRBV5-1 to TRBJ2-2; tentatively, D is TRBD2 (6 bases). The CDR3 runs 15 residues. The germline V and J ends were trimmed by 2 bases and 4 bases, with 12 bases remaining between them. Germline CDR1 is SGHRS and CDR2 is YFSETQ.

The rearrangement joins TRBV3-1 (or the pseudogene TRBV3-2) to TRBJ2-7; 14 bases agree with TRBD2. Germline values: CDR1 LGHDT, CDR2 YNNKEL (reference sequence). The CDR3 length is 19 residues. V gave up 0 bases and J gave up 3 bases; unmatched junction bases: 10. The CDR3 region is CASSQDKGLAGGPSYEQYF. Here the CDR3 DNA reads TGTGCCAGCAGCCAAGATAAAGGACTAGCGGGAGGACCCAGCTACGAGCAGTACTTC.

The chain combines TRBV5-4 with TRBJ2-1; the match to TRBD2 covers 8 bases. After removal of 3 bases from V and 7 bases from J, the junction contained 9 bases not matched to a gene. The CDR3 spans 15 residues. In germline, CDR1 is SGHNT, CDR2 YYREEE (reference sequence). CDR3: CASSSQREPPNEQFF. The CDR3 DNA sequence: TGTGCCAGCAGCTCACAGCGGGAGCCCCCGAATGAGCAGTTCTTC.

The chain is built from TRBV9 and TRBJ2-7, with D possibly matching TRBD2 (6 bases). Germline V gene sequence: CDR1 SGDLS, CDR2 YYNGEE. V lost 2 bases, J lost 4 bases, and 16 bases lay in between. The length of the CDR3 is 15 residues. The CDR3 DNA sequence: TGTGCCAGCAGCGTGGGGTGGGCGGGGATATACGAGCAGTACTTC. It translates to CASSVGWAGIYEQYF.

This clone has only one observation. The V and J genes are TRBV30 and TRBJ2-7, with D perhaps matching TRBD2 (7 bases). V was cut by 5 bases and J by 0 bases, with 23 bases left in between. CDR3 length: 17 residues. Germline lookup yields CDR1 GTSNPN and CDR2 SVGIG (reference sequence). The CDR3: CAWEGGSGTFVSYEQYF. In DNA form, the CDR3 reads TGTGCCTGGGAGGGGGGGAGTGGGACATTCGTCTCCTACGAGCAGTACTTC.

The chain has TRBV4-3 and TRBJ2-5; 7 bases match TRBD2. CDR3 size: 14 residues. CDR1 LGHNA and CDR2 YSLEER come from the germline V gene. V gave up 3 bases and J gave up 4 bases; unmatched junction bases: 5. The CDR3 region is CASSQNGLGETQYF. CDR3 DNA: TGCGCCAGCAGCCAGAACGGACTAGGAGAGACCCAGTACTTC.

The chain couples TRBV5-1 to TRBJ1-1; the D gene is possibly TRBD1 (6 bases). The CDR3 sequence is 13 residues long. The V end lost 2 bases, the J end lost 5 bases, and 10 bases lay between the germline ends. CDR1 is SGHRS and CDR2 is YFSETQ in the germline V gene. The CDR3 DNA is TGCGCCAGCAGCTTCCGGACAGTTACTGAAGCTTTCTTT. It yields the protein CASSFRTVTEAFF.

The chain couples TRBV19 to TRBJ1-2, with D possibly matching TRBD1 (5 bases). Per germline, CDR1 LNHDA and CDR2 SQIVND (reference sequence). The CDR3 covers 15 residues. Between the trimmed V and J ends, which lost 7 bases and 2 bases, there was a span of 17 bases. In DNA form, the CDR3 reads TGTGCCAGTACCCCCGGACATTCCCTGAACTATGGCTACACCTTC. This sequence encodes CASTPGHSLNYGYTF.

This clone was seen once. J is TRBJ2-7 and V is TRBV30, with 7 bases that match TRBD2. After removal of 1 base from V and 3 bases from J, the junction contained 6 bases not matched to a gene. Germline loops: CDR1 GTSNPN, CDR2 SVGIG (reference sequence). The CDR3 sequence is 14 residues long. The CDR3 DNA is TGTGCCTGGAGTGAGGCTAGCGGATTCTACGAGCAGTACTTC. This encodes CAWSEASGFYEQYF.

V gene TRBV30 combines with J gene TRBJ2-7, with 8 bases fitting TRBD1. The CDR3 loop spans 14 amino acids. Per the germline V gene, CDR1 is GTSNPN and CDR2 is SVGIG (reference sequence). J lost 7 bases, V lost 1 base, and 9 bases had no gene match. The CDR3 spells CAWSDGTGSNEQYF. In nucleotides, the CDR3 is TGTGCCTGGAGTGACGGGACAGGCAGCAATGAGCAGTACTTC.

V is TRBV24-1 and J is TRBJ1-2, with TRBD1 matching 12 bases. J gave up 6 bases and V 4 bases, and 5 bases lay outside the gene matches. CDR1 and CDR2 (germline): KGHDR, SFDVKD. The CDR3 contains 15 residues. For the CDR3, the DNA is TGTGCCACCAGTGAAGGGACAGGGGGCGTCGATGGCTACACCTTC. Residues: CATSEGTGGVDGYTF.

The V gene is TRBV19, the J gene TRBJ2-3; the match to TRBD1 covers 8 bases. CDR3 length: 14 residues. Germline V gene lookup returns CDR1 LNHDA and CDR2 SQIVND (reference sequence). V dropped 8 bases and J dropped 4; count of bases not matched to a gene: 8. The CDR3 loop is CASVDRASADTQYF. The CDR3 nucleotides read TGTGCCAGTGTGGACAGGGCGAGTGCAGATACGCAGTATTTT.

This chain links TRBV25-1 with TRBJ1-4; the D is unclear. This CDR3 is built from 13 residues. V was cut by 6 bases and J by 4 bases, with 9 bases left in between. Germline V lookup: CDR1 MGHDK, CDR2 SYGVNS. CDR3 sequence reads: CASRSRNNEKLFF. The CDR3 DNA reads TGTGCCAGCAGGAGTAGAAATAATGAAAAACTGTTTTTT.

The V gene is TRBV12-3 or TRBV12-4, the J gene TRBJ2-5; no clear D gene. Trimming removed 5 bases from V and 6 bases from J, with 10 bases in between. The CDR3 spans 12 residues. CDR3 DNA: TGTGCCAGCAGTACCCAGGTACAGACCCAGTACTTC. Encoded protein: CASSTQVQTQYF.

The V and J genes are TRBV2 and TRBJ1-1; 8 bases agree with TRBD1. The trim removed 4 bases at V and 1 base at J, leaving 11 bases unmatched. Germline CDR1 is SNHLY and CDR2 is FYNNEI. The CDR3 sequence is 17 residues long. CDR3 in amino acids: CASSAQGASLQNTEAFF. In DNA form, the CDR3 reads TGTGCCAGCAGTGCGCAGGGGGCGAGTCTCCAGAACACTGAAGCTTTCTTT.

This chain uses TRBV27 with TRBJ2-3; D might be TRBD2 (5 bases). With 0 bases removed from V and 6 bases from J, the gap between germline ends came to 10 bases. This CDR3 has 14 residues. Looked up from germline, CDR1 is MNHEY and CDR2 is SMNVEV (reference sequence). The chain's CDR3 is CASSLSRAEDTQYF. The CDR3 nucleotides are TGTGCCAGCAGTTTATCGAGGGCAGAGGATACGCAGTATTTT.

The rearrangement joins TRBV7-9 to TRBJ1-1; D is possibly TRBD1 (6 bases). The CDR3 length is 13 residues. Germline values: CDR1 SEHNR, CDR2 FQNEAQ (reference sequence). Trimming left V 6 bases short and J 1 base short, with 9 bases between. CDR3 DNA: TGTGCCAGCAGAAGAGGGGGGAACACTGAAGCTTTCTTT. This translates into CASRRGGNTEAFF.